This T cell receptor beta chain derives from a study of blood T cell repertoires in COVID-19. Study information: COVID-19 samples collected from the United States, Italy and Spain covered acute and convalescent phases. The cDNA or gDNA used as material had been derived from T cells, B-cell-depleted T cells, or PBMCs.

Germline lookup yields CDR1 MGHRA and CDR2 YSYEKL. The ends were cut back, 3 bases at V and 3 bases at J, with 9 bases in the middle. The CDR3 is 13 residues long. The authors' processing: Amplification of reference gene primers provided the estimated nucleated cell counts. The repertoire was sequenced with immunoSEQ multiplex PCR; TCRdb's copy has only in-frame clones and lacks some. For V, J and clone size, that table is used; D and trimming come from the DNA. This sample has some 250,000 clones, with 88% found just once. The chain links TRBV4-1 to TRBJ2-7; D remains unclear. Material: peripheral blood. The sequence came from a woman in her twenties or thirties with acute or convalescent COVID-19. CDR3 amino acids: CASSQGAYYEQYF. The CDR3 region has the DNA TGCGCCAGCAGCCAGGGCGCTTACTACGAGCAGTACTTC.